Below, 3 T cell receptor beta chains from the same sample are listed, as sequenced in a study of shared clonotypes between healthy human individuals. TCRdb's table, derived via immunoSEQ multiplex PCR, lists solely in-frame clones and lacks some. The table lists 1.4 million or so clones, approximately 98.5% of them singletons. The sample comprised naive CD4+ T cells sorted from blood. The sample's subset: CD45RA+ positively selected. The receptors shown here come from a man aged 30 to 45 in good health.

V usage is TRBV4-2 and J usage is TRBJ1-2; D gene unclear. This CDR3 spans 14 amino acids. Per germline, CDR1 LGHNA and CDR2 YNFKEQ. Trimming took off 4 bases at V and 3 bases at J, with 12 bases between the two ends. The CDR3 bases are TGTGCCAGCAGCCCCCCTATGGAACACTATGGCTACACCTTC. It encodes CASSPPMEHYGYTF.

The V and J genes are TRBV5-4 and TRBJ2-1; 9 bases align to TRBD1. The CDR3 has 15 residues. J was trimmed by 11 bases and V by 1 base; bases with no gene match: 10. The germline V gene has CDR1 SGHNT and CDR2 YYREEE (reference sequence). CDR3 protein: CASSLRDRAGRKQFF. CDR3 coding DNA: TGTGCCAGCAGCTTGAGGGACAGGGCTGGTAGGAAGCAGTTCTTC.

The J gene is TRBJ2-7, the V gene TRBV18; 8 bases line up with TRBD2. The CDR3 loop spans 15 amino acids. Trimming cost V 3 bases and J 7 bases; bases outside gene matches: 11. Germline assignment: CDR1 KGHSH and CDR2 LQKENI. The CDR3: CASSPVPGGPREQYF. In DNA form, the CDR3 reads TGTGCCAGCTCACCCGTCCCGGGAGGGCCTCGAGAGCAGTACTTC.